The 16 T cell receptor beta chains in this list originate from one sample, sequenced in a study of glioma-infiltrating T cells. The iRepertoire nested amplicon-rescue multiplex PCR amplified TCR alpha and beta CDR3s from RNA. TCRdb reanalysed the multiplex PCR reads using MiXCR and keeps one entry per CDR3 protein. There are more than 350,000 distinct CDR3 sequences in the sample; 41% occur only once, and 12% lies in the top ten. Sequenced sample: glioma tissue, nonneoplastic brain tissue, or PBMCs (not recorded which). These receptors all stem from a human donor with low-grade glioma or glioblastoma, undergoing nonglioma brain surgery, or in good health (not recorded which).

This clonotype came up many times. CDR3 residues: CASSYGLAVYNEQFF. The CDR3 region has the DNA TGTGCCAGCAGTTACGGTCTAGCAGTTTACAATGAGCAGTTCTTC. The V call is TRBV6-6, the J call TRBJ2-1; a possible D gene is TRBD2 (5 bases). Germline loops: CDR1 MNHNY, CDR2 SVGAGI (reference sequence). Trimming removed 2 bases from V and 4 bases from J, with 12 bases in between. The CDR3 length is 15 residues.

The chain combines TRBV5-1 with TRBJ2-1, with D hard to call. The J call may not be correct, given that the DNA end is closer to TRBJ2-7. This CDR3 is 13 amino acids long. Per germline, CDR1 SGHRS and CDR2 YFSETQ. DNA of the CDR3: TGCGCCAGCAGCTTAATGCCTTGGGATGAGCAGTACTTC. It codes for CASSLMPWDEQYF.

V and J are TRBV24-1 and TRBJ2-7; 11 nucleotides line up with TRBD2. The CDR3 consists of 15 residues. V gave up 3 bases and J gave up 2 bases; unmatched junction bases: 2. The germline CDR1 and CDR2 sequences are KGHDR and SFDVKD. The CDR3 DNA reads TGTGCCACCAGTGATGGACTAGCGGGCACCTACGAGCAGTACTTC. Its translation: CATSDGLAGTYEQYF.

This clonotype appeared many times. The chain employs TRBV15 and TRBJ2-7, with D tentatively TRBD1 (5 bases). The germline CDR1 and CDR2 sequences are LNHNV and YYDKDF (reference sequence). The CDR3 runs to 13 residues. The V and J ends lost 0 bases and 5 bases respectively, with 8 bases between them. The DNA for the CDR3 is TGTGCCACCAGCAGAGATCAGGGTGACGAGCAGTACTTC. It is translated as CATSRDQGDEQYF.

Regarding this clonotype: This may come from a read error, since a much larger clone is one base off. No conserved phenylalanine or tryptophan ends this CDR3, so it is likely a read error. The gene calls are TRBV6-2 or TRBV6-3 and TRBJ2-1; TRBD2 matches 8 bases. CDR1 and CDR2 from the germline V gene are MNHEY and SVGEGT. The ends lost 7 bases at V and 7 bases at J; junction bases unmatched: 9. This CDR3 has 14 amino acids. CDR3 DNA: TGTGCCAGCACCTTACGCGGGGGGAAGAATGAGCAGTTCCTC. Its translation: CASTLRGGKNEQFL.

The chain links TRBV27 to TRBJ2-7; 9 nucleotides agree with TRBD1. The CDR3 is made up of 19 amino acids. The trim removed 7 bases at V and 4 bases at J, leaving 23 bases unmatched. Per germline, CDR1 MNHEY and CDR2 SMNVEV (reference sequence). This CDR3 reads CASMGLADRGPWLAYEQYF. The DNA for the CDR3 is TGTGCCAGCATGGGACTGGCGGACAGGGGCCCTTGGTTAGCGTACGAGCAGTACTTC.

The chain joins TRBV28 to TRBJ2-3; D gene uncertain. The germline gives CDR1 MDHEN, CDR2 SYDVKM. The CDR3 runs 14 residues. The V end was cut by 6 bases, the J end by 3 bases, with 13 bases between. The CDR3 DNA is TGTGCCAGCAGCCCCCCCGGCGAGACAGATACGCAGTATTTT. Translated: CASSPPGETDTQYF. Full variable domain (rest looked up from reference TRBV28 and TRBJ2-3): DVKVTQSSRYLVKRTGEKVFLECVQDMDHENMFWYRQDPGLGLRLIYFSYDVKMKEKGDIPEGYSVSREKKERFSLILESASTNQTSMYLCASSPPGETDTQYFGPGTRLTVL.

The chain employs TRBV20-1 and TRBJ2-7; TRBD2 aligns across 14 bases. The CDR3 extends over 15 amino acids. V gave up 6 bases and J gave up 3 bases; unmatched junction bases: 7. Germline CDR1 reads DFQATT; CDR2 reads SNEGSKA (reference sequence). CDR3 sequence: CSALGLAGGHYEQYF. The CDR3 DNA reads as TGCAGTGCCCTTGGACTAGCGGGAGGCCACTACGAGCAGTACTTC.

This clonotype was seen many times. The chain carries TRBV27 and TRBJ1-2; D gene unclear. There are 17 residues in the CDR3. V was pared by 0 bases and J by 0 bases, with 14 bases between. The germline V gene has CDR1 MNHEY and CDR2 SMNVEV (reference sequence). The chain's CDR3 is CASSLSVWDRANYGYTF. In DNA, the CDR3 is TGTGCCAGCAGTTTATCCGTGTGGGATAGGGCTAACTATGGCTACACCTTC.

V gene TRBV24-1 combines with J gene TRBJ2-3; no reliable D call. The germline V and J ends were trimmed by 3 bases and 1 base, with 16 bases remaining between them. This CDR3 region has 17 residues. Germline loops: CDR1 KGHDR, CDR2 SFDVKD. CDR3 in amino acids: CATSDRLGSWGTDTQYF. In nucleotides, the CDR3 is TGTGCCACCAGTGATCGCCTAGGTTCCTGGGGCACAGATACGCAGTATTTT.

This chain joins TRBV19 and TRBJ1-1, with no clear D. V dropped 5 bases and J dropped 4 bases, with 14 bases sitting between them. The CDR3 spans 14 residues. CDR1 and CDR2 from the germline V gene are LNHDA and SQIVND (reference sequence). The CDR3 loop reads CASSPLREPTEAFF. The DNA for the CDR3 is TGTGCCAGTAGTCCCCTCCGGGAACCCACTGAAGCTTTCTTT.

The chain uses TRBV19 and TRBJ1-2, with no clear D. CDR1 is LNHDA, CDR2 SQIVND, per germline (reference sequence). Trimming pared 5 bases from V and 1 base from J, leaving 14 bases between. This CDR3 comprises 15 residues. In DNA form, the CDR3 reads TGTGCCAGTAGTTACCCCGGATTGATTAACTATGGCTACACCTTC. Translating it yields CASSYPGLINYGYTF.

The V call is TRBV27, the J call TRBJ1-1, with D uncertain. Germline V gene sequence: CDR1 MNHEY, CDR2 SMNVEV (reference sequence). This CDR3 has 13 amino acids. The V gene lost 0 bases and the J gene lost 10 bases, with 12 bases spanning the gap. The CDR3 region has the DNA TGTGCCAGCAGTTTATCAAAAGGGTTAAGAGCTTTCTTT. Amino acids: CASSLSKGLRAFF.

The chain carries TRBV19 and TRBJ1-2; no clear D gene. The CDR3 totals 13 residues. V was cut by 2 bases and J by 3 bases, with 7 bases left in between. Germline V lookup: CDR1 LNHDA, CDR2 SQIVND (reference sequence). The CDR3 sequence: CASSIREYYGYTF. The CDR3 nucleotides are TGTGCCAGTAGTATACGAGAGTACTATGGCTACACCTTC.

This clonotype was counted many times. The gene calls are TRBV28 and TRBJ2-1, with D perhaps matching TRBD1 (5 bases). Germline CDR1 and CDR2: MDHEN and SYDVKM. The CDR3 runs 12 residues. V was pared by 7 bases and J by 6 bases, with 10 bases between. The CDR3 is CASIPGLNEQFF. The DNA of the CDR3 is TGTGCCAGCATCCCAGGGCTCAATGAGCAGTTCTTC.

This clonotype occurred many times. The chain couples TRBV20-1 to TRBJ2-3; 9 positions agree with TRBD2. The CDR3 is made up of 14 amino acids. Per germline, CDR1 DFQATT and CDR2 SNEGSKA (reference sequence). V was clipped by 6 bases and J by 4 bases; unmatched bases: 8. CDR3 sequence: CSAMEREAADTQYF. DNA for the CDR3: TGCAGTGCCATGGAGCGGGAGGCTGCAGATACGCAGTATTTT.